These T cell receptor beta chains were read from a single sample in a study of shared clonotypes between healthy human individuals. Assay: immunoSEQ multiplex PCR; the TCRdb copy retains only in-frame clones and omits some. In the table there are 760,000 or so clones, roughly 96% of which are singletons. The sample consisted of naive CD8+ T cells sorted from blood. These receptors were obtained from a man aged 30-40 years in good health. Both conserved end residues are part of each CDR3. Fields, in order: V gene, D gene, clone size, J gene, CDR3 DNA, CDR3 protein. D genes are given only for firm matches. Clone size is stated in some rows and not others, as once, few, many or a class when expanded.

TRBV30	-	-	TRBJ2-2	TGTGCCTGGATTCCTAACGGGATAAACGCCGGGGAGCTGTTTTTT	CAWIPNGINAGELFF
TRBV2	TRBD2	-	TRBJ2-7	TGTGCCAGCAGTGACTCGGGGCTAGCGGGAGGGTCCTACGAGCAGTACTTC	CASSDSGLAGGSYEQYF
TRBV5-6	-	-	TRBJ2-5	TGTGCCAGCAGCTTGAATACCCTTGCACAGGAGACCCAGTACTTC	CASSLNTLAQETQYF
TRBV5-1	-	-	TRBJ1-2	TGCGCCAGCAGCTTGGATCGAGACAGGAGAAACTATGGCTACACCTTC	CASSLDRDRRNYGYTF
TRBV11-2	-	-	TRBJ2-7	TGTGCCAGCAGCTTGGAAGTCTACGAGCAGTACTTC	CASSLEVYEQYF
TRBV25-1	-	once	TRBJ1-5	TGTGCCAGCAGTGACGTCAATCAGCCCCAGCATTTT	CASSDVNQPQHF
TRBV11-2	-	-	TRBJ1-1	TGTGCCAGCAGCCCTACTAGCCCAGGCATGAACACTGAAGCTTTCTTT	CASSPTSPGMNTEAFF
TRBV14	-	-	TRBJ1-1	TGTGCCAGCAGCCTGCCGGGACGTGGAACTGAAGCTTTCTTT	CASSLPGRGTEAFF
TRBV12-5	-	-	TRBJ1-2	TGTGCTAGTGGACCGGGACCCCTTGGAGCTAACTATGGCTACACCTTC	CASGPGPLGANYGYTF
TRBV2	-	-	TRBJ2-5	TGTGCCAGCAGAAAGTCGCCGGGTCCCTCGGGGGAGACCCAGTACTTC	CASRKSPGPSGETQYF
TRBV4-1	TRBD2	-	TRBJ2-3	TGCGCCAGCAGCGACTATGCGGGTAGCGGGAGAATGGGGGATACGCAGTATTTT	CASSDYAGSGRMGDTQYF
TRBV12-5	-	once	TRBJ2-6	TGTGCTAGTGGTCCCATCTGGACGGATGACTCTGGGGCCAACGTCCTGACTTTC	CASGPIWTDDSGANVLTF
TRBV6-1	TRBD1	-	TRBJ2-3	TGTGCCAGCAGTGGAATCCAGGGGGCAAGCACAGATACGCAGTATTTT	CASSGIQGASTDTQYF
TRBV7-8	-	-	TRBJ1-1	TGTGCCAGCAGCATTAGGGCGGGAAGTATTAGACAGACGAACACTGAAGCTTTCTTT	CASSIRAGSIRQTNTEAFF
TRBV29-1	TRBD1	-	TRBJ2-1	TGCAGCCCTATAGGACAGGGGGCAGAGAGTGCCTACAATGAGCAGTTCTTC	CSPIGQGAESAYNEQFF
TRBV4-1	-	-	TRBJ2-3	TGCGCCAGCAGCCAGGGGATGGATCCTACGGGGTATTTT	CASSQGMDPTGYF
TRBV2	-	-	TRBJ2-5	TGTGCCGGGGCGGGACTCGAGGAGACCCAGTACTTC	CAGAGLEETQYF
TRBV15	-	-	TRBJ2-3	TGTGCCACCAGCAGAGATGGTGTCGGGAGTTTAACAGATACGCAGTATTTT	CATSRDGVGSLTDTQYF
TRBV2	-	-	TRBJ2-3	TGTGCCAGCCTAAGCAGGACAGGCACAGATACGCAGTATTTT	CASLSRTGTDTQYF
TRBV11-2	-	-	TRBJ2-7	TGTGCCAGCAGCTCAGATACCTACGAGCAGTACTTC	CASSSDTYEQYF
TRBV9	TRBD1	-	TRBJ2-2	TGTGCCAGCAGCGTGACAGGGAACGGGGAGCTGTTTTTT	CASSVTGNGELFF
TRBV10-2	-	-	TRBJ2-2	TGCGCCAGCAGCCCCGGGACAACGAACACCGGGGAGCTGTTTTTT	CASSPGTTNTGELFF
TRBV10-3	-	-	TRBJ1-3	TGTGCCATCAGTGAGGTGGAGGAGTTTGGAAACACCATATATTTT	CAISEVEEFGNTIYF
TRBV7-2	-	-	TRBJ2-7	TGTGCCAGCAGCACACCCGACTCCTCTTACGAGCAGTACTTC	CASSTPDSSYEQYF
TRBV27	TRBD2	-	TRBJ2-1	TGTGCCAGCAGTGTCTCGAGCGGGGCCTACAATGAGCAGTTCTTC	CASSVSSGAYNEQFF
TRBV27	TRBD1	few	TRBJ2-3	TGTGCCAGCAGTTTATCGGGACAGATCACAGATACGCAGTATTTT	CASSLSGQITDTQYF
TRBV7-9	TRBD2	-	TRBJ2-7	TGTGCCAGCAGCTTAGCTAGCGGGAGTGTAAACGAGCAGTACTTC	CASSLASGSVNEQYF
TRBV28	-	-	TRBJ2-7	TGTGCCAGCAGTTTAGCCCACCAATCATACGAGCAGTACTTC	CASSLAHQSYEQYF
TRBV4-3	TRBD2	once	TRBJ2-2	TGCGCCAGCAGCCAAGATTGGACTAGCGGAGCGAACACCGGGGAGCTGTTTTTT	CASSQDWTSGANTGELFF
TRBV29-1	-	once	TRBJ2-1	TGCAGCGTCCTGCCGTCAGGGCGAGGTTACAATGAGCAGTTCTTC	CSVLPSGRGYNEQFF
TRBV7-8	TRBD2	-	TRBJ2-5	TGTGCCAGCAGCCCCCTAGCGGGAGGACCACAAGAGACCCAGTACTTC	CASSPLAGGPQETQYF
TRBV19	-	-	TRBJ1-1	TGTGCCAGTAGTATAGATCGAAGGGGGATGAACACTGAAGCTTTCTTT	CASSIDRRGMNTEAFF
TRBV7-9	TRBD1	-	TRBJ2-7	TGTGCCAGCAGCTCCTTCAGGGGGCTCGGATCCTACGAGCAGTACTTC	CASSSFRGLGSYEQYF
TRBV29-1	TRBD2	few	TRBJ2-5	TGCAGCGTCGCAGGACTAGCGGGAGGGATACAAGAGACCCAGTACTTC	CSVAGLAGGIQETQYF
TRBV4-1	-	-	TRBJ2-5	TGCGCCAGCAGCCAAGGGGTCGAAGAGACCCAGTACTTC	CASSQGVEETQYF
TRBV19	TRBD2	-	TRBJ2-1	TGTGCCAGTAGCCCCCCCCACCGAAGGGGACTAGCGGGATTAGCACTTACCAATGAGCAGTTCTTC	CASSPPHRRGLAGLALTNEQFF